This T cell receptor beta chain is drawn from a study of post-analysis software for immune sequencing data. Trimming at V came to 10 bases and at J to 7 bases, leaving 6 bases not matched to a gene. The CDR3 loop spans 12 amino acids. CDR1 and CDR2 (germline): MNHNY, SVGAGI (reference sequence). Regarding the study as a whole: A few TRBV segments occurring more often in patients than controls included TRBV5-6, TRBV5-1 and TRBV20-1.

The authors incorporated unique molecular identifiers into the TCR beta cDNA libraries. TCRdb re-derived calls from the PCR reads in MiXCR, one entry per CDR3 protein. The top ten hold 9% to 13% of the sample, which has about 500,000 distinct CDR3 sequences, around 40% seen once. About this clonotype itself: Its antigen remains unidentified.

The sample was blood. This TCR derives from a girl aged 5-17 years with multiple sclerosis. V usage is TRBV6-6 and J usage is TRBJ1-5; TRBD1 aligns across 8 bases. CDR3 in amino acids: CATQGAGQPQHF. The CDR3 nucleotides read TGTGCCACCCAGGGGGCCGGACAGCCCCAGCATTTT.